This T cell receptor (beta chain) was identified during a study of Graves' ophthalmopathy and Graves' hyperthyroidism. Where ophthalmopathy was present, donors had moderate-to-severe activity, CAS ≥3, NOSPECS ≥4 and duration under 3 months. PBMCs stemmed from roughly 9.4 ml of fresh peripheral blood. This CDR3 region has 14 residues. The germline V and J ends were trimmed by 6 bases and 3 bases, with 18 bases remaining between them. Germline V gene lookup returns CDR1 SQVTM and CDR2 ANQGSEA. General study findings and limits: In blood, most expanded thyroid clonotypes above 0.001 frequency were also detected. Both an approximately 70% sensitivity and an approximately 75% specificity characterized the model's predictions of ophthalmopathy progression.

RNA transcripts were the template, and TCR beta CDR3 regions were amplified from them. Second-round multiplex PCR came after first-round RT-PCR with HTBI primers. MiXCR, run by TCRdb on the multiplex PCR reads, gives a single entry per CDR3 protein. The data show 300,000 or so distinct CDR3 sequences, about 17% seen once. This clonotype was picked up many times. Its specificity is unknown. This receptor was obtained from an adult man with Graves' ophthalmopathy. Sequencing was done on a sample of peripheral blood. The chain recombines TRBV29-1 with TRBJ2-7, with D maybe TRBD1 (6 bases). CDR3 DNA: TGCAGCGTCGTCCTGACAGGCAGTCTCTACGAGCAGTACTTC. Its protein product is CSVVLTGSLYEQYF.